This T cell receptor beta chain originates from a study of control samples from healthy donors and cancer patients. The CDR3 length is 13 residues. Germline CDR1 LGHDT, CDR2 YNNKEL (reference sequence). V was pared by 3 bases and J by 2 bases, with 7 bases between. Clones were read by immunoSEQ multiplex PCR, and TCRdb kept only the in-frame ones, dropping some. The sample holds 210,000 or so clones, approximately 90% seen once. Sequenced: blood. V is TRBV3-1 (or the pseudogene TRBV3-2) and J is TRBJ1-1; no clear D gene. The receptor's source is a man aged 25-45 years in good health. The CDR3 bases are TGTGCCAGCAGCCATTCTATAAACACTGAAGCTTTCTTT. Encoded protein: CASSHSINTEAFF.